This T cell receptor beta chain originates from a study of PD-1 blockade in mismatch repair-deficient tumors. Every patient had mismatch repair deficiency by PCR or immunohistochemistry. Assay used: immunoSEQ multiplex PCR; TCRdb lists only in-frame clones, some missing. Of roughly 110,000 clones listed, 60% to 85% are singletons. The receptor was isolated from an adult with mismatch repair-deficient cancer. Source: peripheral blood, taken approximately 14 months after starting pembrolizumab.

The CDR3 protein is CASSGNSGWETQYF. The CDR3 nucleotides are TGTGCCAGCAGCGGAAATAGCGGGTGGGAGACCCAGTACTTC. The chain has TRBV9 and TRBJ2-5, with 7 positions matching TRBD2. Germline assignment: CDR1 SGDLS and CDR2 YYNGEE. The V gene end was trimmed by 3 bases and the J gene end by 5 bases; junction bases not matched to a gene: 7. The CDR3 spans 14 residues.